What follows describes a single TCR beta chain. This CDR3 is built from 13 residues. CDR1 and CDR2 (germline): SEHNR, FQNEAQ (reference sequence). V lost 5 bases and J lost 5; bases outside the gene matches: 2. These data come from a study of blood T cell repertoires in COVID-19. Study as a whole: T cells, B-cell-depleted T cells, or PBMCs supplied cDNA or gDNA.

The table came from immunoSEQ multiplex PCR; TCRdb's copy has only in-frame clones and leaves some out. In the table there are a few hundred thousand clones, 82% of which are singletons. Sequencing was performed on peripheral blood. The clonotype comes from a woman under 30 with acute or convalescent COVID-19. V is TRBV7-9 and J is TRBJ1-4; TRBD1 aligns across 7 bases. CDR3 amino acids: CASSRTGNEKLFF. CDR3 nucleotides: TGTGCCAGCAGCCGGACAGGCAATGAAAAACTGTTTTTT.